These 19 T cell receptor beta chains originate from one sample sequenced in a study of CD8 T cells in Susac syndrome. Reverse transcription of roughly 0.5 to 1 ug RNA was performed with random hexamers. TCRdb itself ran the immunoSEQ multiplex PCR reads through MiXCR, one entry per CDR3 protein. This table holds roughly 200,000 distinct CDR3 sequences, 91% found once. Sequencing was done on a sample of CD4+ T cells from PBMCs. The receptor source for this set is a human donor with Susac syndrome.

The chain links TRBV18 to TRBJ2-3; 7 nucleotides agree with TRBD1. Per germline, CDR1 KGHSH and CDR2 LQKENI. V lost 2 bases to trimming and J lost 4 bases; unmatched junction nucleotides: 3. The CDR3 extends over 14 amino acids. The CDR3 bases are TGTGCCAGCTCACCAACAGGGGCCCCAGATACGCAGTATTTT. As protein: CASSPTGAPDTQYF.

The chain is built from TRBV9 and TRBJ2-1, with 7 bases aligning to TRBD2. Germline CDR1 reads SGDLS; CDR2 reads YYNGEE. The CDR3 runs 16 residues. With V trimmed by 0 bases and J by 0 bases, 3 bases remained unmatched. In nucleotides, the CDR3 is TGTGCCAGCAGCGTAGAAGGCGGGAGCTCCTACAATGAGCAGTTCTTC. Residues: CASSVEGGSSYNEQFF.

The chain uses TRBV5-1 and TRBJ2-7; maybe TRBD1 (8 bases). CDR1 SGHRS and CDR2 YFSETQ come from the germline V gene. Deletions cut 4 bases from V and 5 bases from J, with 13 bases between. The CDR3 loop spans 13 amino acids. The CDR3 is CASSVQGGDEQYF. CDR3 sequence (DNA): TGCGCCAGCAGCGTACAGGGGGGGGACGAGCAGTACTTC.

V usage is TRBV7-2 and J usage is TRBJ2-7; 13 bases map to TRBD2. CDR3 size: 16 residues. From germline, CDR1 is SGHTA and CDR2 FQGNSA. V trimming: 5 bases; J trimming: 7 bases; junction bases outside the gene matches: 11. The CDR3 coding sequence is TGTGCCAGCAGCCAAGATACTAGCGGGGGGGTAGTAGAGCAGTACTTC. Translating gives CASSQDTSGGVVEQYF.

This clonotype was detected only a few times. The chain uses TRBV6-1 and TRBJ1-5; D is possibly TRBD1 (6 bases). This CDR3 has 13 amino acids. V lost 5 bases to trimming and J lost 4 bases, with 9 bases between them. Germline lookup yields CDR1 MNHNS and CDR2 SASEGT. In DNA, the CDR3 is TGTGCCAGCAGTCGACAGGTAAATCAGCCCCAGCATTTT. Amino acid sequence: CASSRQVNQPQHF.

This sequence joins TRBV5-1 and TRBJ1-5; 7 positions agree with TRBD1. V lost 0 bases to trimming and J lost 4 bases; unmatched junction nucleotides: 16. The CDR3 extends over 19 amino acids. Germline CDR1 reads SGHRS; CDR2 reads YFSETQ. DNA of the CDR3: TGCGCCAGCAGCTTGGATGGGGTTGACAGGGACGGGAGGAATCAGCCCCAGCATTTT. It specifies CASSLDGVDRDGRNQPQHF.

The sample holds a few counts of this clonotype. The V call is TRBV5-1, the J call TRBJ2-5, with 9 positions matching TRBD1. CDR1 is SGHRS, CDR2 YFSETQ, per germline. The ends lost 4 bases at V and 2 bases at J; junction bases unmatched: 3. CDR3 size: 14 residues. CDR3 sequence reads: CASSLQGAQETQYF. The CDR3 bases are TGCGCCAGCAGCCTACAGGGGGCTCAAGAGACCCAGTACTTC.

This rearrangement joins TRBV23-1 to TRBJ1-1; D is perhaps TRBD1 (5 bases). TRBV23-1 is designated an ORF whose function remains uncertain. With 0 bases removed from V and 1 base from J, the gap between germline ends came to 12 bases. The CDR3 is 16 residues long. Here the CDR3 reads CASSQSPPTGNTEAFF. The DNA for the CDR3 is TGCGCCAGCAGTCAATCCCCCCCAACAGGGAACACTGAAGCTTTCTTT.

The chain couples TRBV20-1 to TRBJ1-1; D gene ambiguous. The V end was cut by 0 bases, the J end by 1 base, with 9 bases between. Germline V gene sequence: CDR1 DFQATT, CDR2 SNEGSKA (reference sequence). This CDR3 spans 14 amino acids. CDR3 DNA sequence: TGCAGTGCTAGAGAGACCGGGTCGAACACTGAAGCTTTCTTT. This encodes CSARETGSNTEAFF.

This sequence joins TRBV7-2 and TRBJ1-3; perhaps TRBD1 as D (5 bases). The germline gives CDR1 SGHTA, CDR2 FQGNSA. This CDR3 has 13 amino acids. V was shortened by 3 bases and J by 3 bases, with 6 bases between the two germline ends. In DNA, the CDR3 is TGTGCCAGCAGCTTGACAGATGGAAACACCATATATTTT. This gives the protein CASSLTDGNTIYF. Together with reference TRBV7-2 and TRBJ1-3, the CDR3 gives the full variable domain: GAGVSQSPSNKVTEKGKDVELRCDPISGHTALYWYRQSLGQGLEFLIYFQGNSAPDKSGLPSDRFSAERTGGSVSTLTIQRTQQEDSAVYLCASSLTDGNTIYFGEGSWLTVV.

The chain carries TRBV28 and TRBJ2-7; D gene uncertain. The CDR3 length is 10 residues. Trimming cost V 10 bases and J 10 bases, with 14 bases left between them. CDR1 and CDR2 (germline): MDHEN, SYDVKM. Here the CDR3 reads CATYKGAQYF. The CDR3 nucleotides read TGTGCCACCTATAAGGGCGCTCAGTACTTC.

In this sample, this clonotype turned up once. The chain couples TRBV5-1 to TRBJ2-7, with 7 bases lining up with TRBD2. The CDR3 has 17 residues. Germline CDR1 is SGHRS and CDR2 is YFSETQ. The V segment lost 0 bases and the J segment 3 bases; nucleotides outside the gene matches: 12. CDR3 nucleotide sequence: TGCGCCAGCAGCTTGGTGATTGGGGGGGAGTGGATCTACGAGCAGTACTTC. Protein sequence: CASSLVIGGEWIYEQYF.

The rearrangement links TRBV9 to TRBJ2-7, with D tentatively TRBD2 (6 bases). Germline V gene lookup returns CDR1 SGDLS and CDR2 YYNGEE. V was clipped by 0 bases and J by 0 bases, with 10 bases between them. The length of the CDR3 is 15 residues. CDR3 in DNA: TGTGCCAGCAGCGTAGAAGGAGGGAGCTCCTACGAGCAGTACTTC. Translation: CASSVEGGSSYEQYF.

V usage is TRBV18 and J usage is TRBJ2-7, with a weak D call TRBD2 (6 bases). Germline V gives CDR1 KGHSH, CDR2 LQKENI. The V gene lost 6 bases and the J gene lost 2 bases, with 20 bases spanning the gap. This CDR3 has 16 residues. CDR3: CASSLAGGTQTYEQYF. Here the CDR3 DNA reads TGTGCCAGCTCCCTCGCAGGAGGGACGCAAACCTACGAGCAGTACTTC.

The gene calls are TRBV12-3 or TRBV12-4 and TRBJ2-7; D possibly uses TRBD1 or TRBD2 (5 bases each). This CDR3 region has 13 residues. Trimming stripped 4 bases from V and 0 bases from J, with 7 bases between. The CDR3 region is CASSWDHSYEQYF. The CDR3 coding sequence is TGTGCCAGCAGTTGGGACCACTCCTACGAGCAGTACTTC.

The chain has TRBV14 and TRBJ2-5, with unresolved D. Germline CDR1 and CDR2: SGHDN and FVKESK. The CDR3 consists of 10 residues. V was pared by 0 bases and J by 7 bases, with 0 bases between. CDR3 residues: CASSQETQYF. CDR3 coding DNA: TGTGCCAGCAGCCAAGAGACCCAGTACTTC.

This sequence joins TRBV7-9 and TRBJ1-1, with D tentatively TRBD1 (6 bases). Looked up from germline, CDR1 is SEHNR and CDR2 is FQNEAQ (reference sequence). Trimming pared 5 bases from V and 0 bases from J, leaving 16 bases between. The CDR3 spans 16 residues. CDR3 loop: CASSPGGGLMNTEAFF. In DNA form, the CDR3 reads TGTGCCAGCAGCCCCGGGGGCGGTTTAATGAACACTGAAGCTTTCTTT.

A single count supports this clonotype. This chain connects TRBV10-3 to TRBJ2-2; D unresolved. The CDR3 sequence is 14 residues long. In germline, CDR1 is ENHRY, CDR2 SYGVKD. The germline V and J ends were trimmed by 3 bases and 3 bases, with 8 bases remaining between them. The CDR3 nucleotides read TGTGCCATCAGTGAACGACAAGACACCGGGGAGCTGTTTTTT. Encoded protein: CAISERQDTGELFF.

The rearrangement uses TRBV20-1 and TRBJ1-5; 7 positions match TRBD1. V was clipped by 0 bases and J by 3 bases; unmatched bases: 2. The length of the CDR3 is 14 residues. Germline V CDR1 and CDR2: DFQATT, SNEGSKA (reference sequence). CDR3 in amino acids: CSAREGTANQPQHF. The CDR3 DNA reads TGCAGTGCTAGAGAAGGGACAGCCAATCAGCCCCAGCATTTT.